This TCR beta chain was profiled in a study of blood T cell repertoires in COVID-19 (TCRdb year 2020). Notes on the research overall: Collaborator samples came from the United States, Italy and Spain and covered acute and convalescent phases of COVID-19. The sample metadata nearly always contained a de-identified subject ID, COVID-19 status, age in years and sex. Where available, HLA class I and class II types were taken from metadata supplied by the sample provider and were not determined by assay-based typing. Samples came from the ongoing ImmuneRACE study (first 160 participants) plus 1,254 subjects from 6 global collaborators. The prospective study material was composed of cDNA or gDNA derived from T cells, B-cell-depleted T cells, or PBMCs. The repertoires were made available in a free public database intended to serve as a resource for research on the immune response to SARS-CoV-2. Subjects who had been exposed to COVID-19, were actively infected with it, or had recovered from it provided the deeply sampled blood TCRbeta repertoires that made up the dataset. Study-wide conclusions, independent of this receptor: The amount of clinical and demographic metadata varied by source and participant and was provided uncurated.

To note about this clone: There is no known antigen for this receptor. Base qualities are not provided; no much larger clone lies one nucleotide away.

Measured from the cysteine to the phenylalanine, the CDR3 is 15 residues long. The sequence is cut down to CDR3 DNA, 45 bases in frame from base 1. V and J are truncated by 1 base and 4 bases respectively, leaving an intervening sequence of 13 bases. CDR1 and CDR2, looked up from the germline V gene, are KGHSH and LQKENI. Collaborating institutions collected whole blood in K2EDTA tubes following their own protocols. For TCRbeta analysis, collaborators shipped samples in one of three forms: frozen whole blood, isolated PBMCs, or DNA extracted from either of those sample types. TCRbeta CDR3 regions were amplified from genomic DNA using the immunoSEQ Assay, a bias-controlled multiplex PCR. In the authors' own workflow: Nucleated cell counts per sample were estimated from amplification of reference gene primers within the assay. To quantify the absolute abundance of each unique TCRbeta CDR3 rearrangement, sequence reads were collapsed and filtered. Productive Simpson clonality was computed per sample as the square root of Simpson's diversity index over productive rearrangements. The clones in this table, taken by TCRdb from immuneACCESS, are in-frame only. Not every clone is retained; where verified, under half of the shortfall comes from an unresolved V gene, and the cause of the rest is unknown. The V and J calls and clone size come from that table; D and trimming were worked out from the DNA. Recorded for this sample are 120,000 or so clones; about 83% of them occurred a single time. The leading ten clones occupy roughly 2.1% of the sample.

The sample was peripheral blood. This sequence was found in a woman in her fifties or sixties with acute or convalescent COVID-19. The rearrangement combines TRBV18 with TRBJ1-1, and perhaps TRBD1 as D gene, on 6 matching bases. The DNA is as follows: TGTGCCAGCTCACCACAACAGGGAGACGGCACTGAAGCTTTCTTT. Its amino acids are CASSPQQGDGTEAFF.